These 13 T cell receptor beta chains were all obtained from the same sample, sequenced in a study of blood T cell repertoires in COVID-19. Some clones are missing from TCRdb's copy, which holds only in-frame ones; the method was immunoSEQ multiplex PCR. The data contain roughly 110,000 clones, around 85% of them seen just once; the ten biggest clones take up roughly 1.4%. Specimen: peripheral blood. The receptors derive from a middle-aged man with acute or convalescent COVID-19.

The chain joins TRBV9 to TRBJ1-1, with D uncertain. The V end was cut by 5 bases, the J end by 1 base, with 15 bases between. CDR1 and CDR2 from the germline V gene are SGDLS and YYNGEE. This CDR3 is 15 amino acids long. The CDR3 sequence: CASRPGEVANTEAFF. CDR3 nucleotide sequence: TGTGCCAGCAGGCCGGGTGAGGTTGCGAACACTGAAGCTTTCTTT.

J is TRBJ1-2 and V is TRBV13, with 12 bases identical to TRBD1. Germline loops: CDR1 PRHDT, CDR2 FYEKMQ (reference sequence). V lost 6 bases and J lost 4; bases outside the gene matches: 3. This CDR3 spans 14 amino acids. CDR3 sequence: CASSSGQGAYGYTF. Here the CDR3 DNA reads TGTGCCAGCAGTTCGGGACAGGGGGCCTATGGCTACACCTTC. Full variable domain (remainder filled in from reference TRBV13 and TRBJ1-2): AAGVIQSPRHLIKEKRETATLKCYPIPRHDTVYWYQQGPGQDPQFLISFYEKMQSDKGSIPDRFSAQQFSDYHSELNMSSLELGDSALYFCASSSGQGAYGYTFGSGTRLTVV.

This clone came up a few times. The chain couples TRBV29-1 to TRBJ1-2, with unresolved D. Germline loops: CDR1 SQVTM, CDR2 ANQGSEA. The CDR3 totals 13 residues. V was cut by 3 bases and J by 8 bases, with 16 bases left in between. CDR3: CSVDLPDYPGYTF. CDR3 bases: TGCAGCGTTGATCTTCCAGATTACCCGGGCTACACCTTC.

V gene TRBV4-1 combines with J gene TRBJ2-7; 9 bases match TRBD1. The CDR3 contains 15 residues. Trimming at V came to 1 base and at J to 4 bases, leaving 5 bases not matched to a gene. The germline V gene has CDR1 MGHRA and CDR2 YSYEKL. The CDR3 region has the DNA TGCGCCAGCAGCCAAGCCGTTGGGACAGGGTACGAGCAGTACGTC. Its protein is CASSQAVGTGYEQYV.

The chain combines TRBV11-3 with TRBJ2-5; 7 bases align to TRBD2. This CDR3 has 16 residues. Germline CDR1 and CDR2: SGHNT and YENEEA. V gave up 5 bases and J gave up 5 bases; unmatched junction bases: 14. CDR3 sequence: CASSHLWEGGEETQYF. Written as DNA, the CDR3 is TGTGCCAGCAGCCACCTGTGGGAGGGTGGGGAGGAGACCCAGTACTTC.

This rearrangement joins TRBV6-5 to TRBJ1-2, with a tentative D call TRBD1 (5 bases). Germline lookup yields CDR1 MNHEY and CDR2 SVGAGI. The CDR3 is 13 residues long. Deletions cut 6 bases from V and 3 bases from J, with 11 bases between. The CDR3 nucleotides read TGTGCCAGCAGCAGATCAGGGTACTATGGCTACACCTTC. This gives the protein CASSRSGYYGYTF.

This chain links TRBV2 with TRBJ1-1; maybe TRBD1 (6 bases). The CDR3 sequence is 13 residues long. Germline CDR1 and CDR2: SNHLY and FYNNEI. Deletions cut 7 bases from V and 5 bases from J, with 14 bases between. The CDR3 loop is CASTLQGRTEAFF. CDR3 sequence (DNA): TGTGCCAGCACCTTACAGGGAAGAACTGAAGCTTTCTTT.

This chain joins TRBV9 and TRBJ1-2; tentatively, D is TRBD1 (6 bases). Germline V gene data show CDR1 as SGDLS and CDR2 as YYNGEE. The CDR3 has 14 residues. The V end lost 1 base, the J end lost 8 bases, and 15 bases lay between the germline ends. CDR3 in amino acids: CASSVPTGVGGYTF. Here the CDR3 DNA reads TGTGCCAGCAGCGTACCGACAGGCGTCGGGGGCTACACCTTC. The entire variable domain, with the rest obtained from reference TRBV9 and TRBJ1-2, is as follows: DSGVTQTPKHLITATGQRVTLRCSPRSGDLSVYWYQQSLDQGLQFLIQYYNGEERAKGNILERFSAQQFPDLHSELNLSSLELGDSALYFCASSVPTGVGGYTFGSGTRLTVV.

The chain combines TRBV2 with TRBJ2-5; tentatively, D is TRBD2 (5 bases). Trimming removed 6 bases at V and 5 bases at J, with 13 bases between. This CDR3 is built from 13 residues. Germline V gives CDR1 SNHLY, CDR2 FYNNEI. The CDR3 sequence is CASRIGVRETQYF. For the CDR3, the DNA is TGTGCCAGCAGGATCGGGGTGAGGGAGACCCAGTACTTC.

J is TRBJ1-2 and V is TRBV7-3, with a possible D match to TRBD1 (6 bases). The CDR3 runs 17 residues. Trimming cost V 0 bases and J 5 bases, with 19 bases left between them. Germline CDR1 and CDR2: SGHTA and FQGTGA. The CDR3 loop is CASSLTGRGFQVYGYTF. DNA for the CDR3: TGTGCCAGCAGCTTAACGGGCAGGGGTTTCCAGGTTTATGGCTACACCTTC.

The J gene is TRBJ1-4, the V gene TRBV28, with D unclear. The CDR3 loop spans 11 amino acids. The V gene's germline CDR1 is MDHEN and CDR2 SYDVKM. The V end lost 5 bases, the J end lost 7 bases, and 5 bases lay between the germline ends. This CDR3 reads CASSAGEKLFF. CDR3 DNA: TGTGCCAGCAGTGCGGGTGAAAAACTGTTTTTT.

The chain combines TRBV15 with TRBJ1-4; D uncertain. Trimming stripped 4 bases from V and 5 bases from J, with 8 bases between. Germline loops: CDR1 LNHNV, CDR2 YYDKDF (reference sequence). This CDR3 has 13 residues. Here the CDR3 DNA reads TGTGCCACCAGCATCGGAGCGAATGAAAAACTGTTTTTT. Protein product: CATSIGANEKLFF.

The chain has TRBV5-4 and TRBJ1-6, with TRBD1 matching over 7 bases. The CDR3 is made up of 16 amino acids. Germline loops: CDR1 SGHNT, CDR2 YYREEE (reference sequence). V shed 3 bases, J shed 9 bases, and the junction held 12 bases outside the gene matches. CDR3 sequence reads: CASSSSTGRQISPLHF. The DNA for the CDR3 is TGTGCCAGCAGCTCCTCGACAGGGAGGCAAATTTCACCCCTCCACTTT.